This TCR beta chain appears in the sequencing data of a study of T cells in women clearing cervical HPV infection. Findings and caveats of the study: CIN3+ cases had significantly higher TCR richness than controls; evenness did not differ.

V dropped 4 bases and J dropped 3; count of bases not matched to a gene: 21. Germline CDR1 LNHDA, CDR2 SQIVND (reference sequence). The CDR3 spans 19 residues. Concerning this clone itself: The target antigen is unknown. The CDR3 goes on 3 residues after the read ends, and that part is filled in from the germline J gene.

Some clones are missing from TCRdb's copy, which holds only in-frame ones; the method was immunoSEQ multiplex PCR. Here the sample table reports about 40,000 clones. Prevalent HPV16 infections were excluded; only incident single HPV16 infections included. The sample taken for sequencing was blood buffy coat. The clonotype was recovered from a woman between 18 and 70 years old with a cervical HPV16 infection that either progressed to CIN3+ or cleared (not recorded which). This chain links TRBV19 with TRBJ2-7, with 7 nucleotides matching TRBD2. Here the CDR3 reads CASSNWGGVEPGSHYEQYF. The DNA read from the CDR3 is TGTGCCAGTAGTAACTGGGGGGGGGTGGAACCGGGCTCTCACTACGAG.